This TCR beta chain was sequenced for a study of radiotherapy plus CTLA-4 blockade in lung cancer. Study-wide results and caveats: It was early blood T cell clone dynamics, with interferon-beta, that reportedly best predicted response. In blood, TCR clones derived from the tumor expanded after radiotherapy plus ipilimumab.

This table comes from immunoSEQ multiplex PCR, and its TCRdb copy is limited to in-frame clones, with some not included. The table lists roughly 86,000 clones, 80% to 85% of them singletons. This CDR3 has 12 amino acids. The germline gives CDR1 SQVTM, CDR2 ANQGSEA. Trimming took off 3 bases at V and 5 bases at J, with 11 bases between the two ends. Remarks on this clone: The target antigen is unknown.

Source: peripheral blood, taken from a patient treated with radiotherapy plus ipilimumab. The chain joins TRBV29-1 to TRBJ2-7, with D perhaps TRBD1 or TRBD2 (6 bases each). This clonotype originated in a human donor with non-small cell lung cancer who had stable disease on radiotherapy plus ipilimumab. CDR3 sequence: CSVDRGADEQYF. CDR3 sequence (DNA): TGCAGCGTTGATAGGGGGGCGGACGAGCAGTACTTC.